This entry concerns a single T cell receptor (beta chain). The V end was cut by 3 bases, the J end by 2 bases, with 11 bases between. The CDR3 loop spans 15 amino acids. Germline CDR1 and CDR2: SGHTA and FQGNSA. These data originate in a study of shared clonotypes between healthy human individuals. The repertoire was sequenced with immunoSEQ multiplex PCR; TCRdb's copy has only in-frame clones and lacks some. The sample holds 85,000 to 100,000 clones, 65% to 70% seen once. The receptor's source is a man younger than 40 in good health. The sample comprised memory CD8+ T cells sorted from blood. Subset meaning: CD45RO+ cells pooled with CCR7-negative TemRA cells. The V gene is TRBV7-2, the J gene TRBJ2-1, with D perhaps matching TRBD1 (6 bases). This CDR3 is CASSFRGNAYNEQFF. Written as DNA, the CDR3 is TGTGCCAGCAGCTTCAGGGGTAACGCCTACAATGAGCAGTTCTTC.